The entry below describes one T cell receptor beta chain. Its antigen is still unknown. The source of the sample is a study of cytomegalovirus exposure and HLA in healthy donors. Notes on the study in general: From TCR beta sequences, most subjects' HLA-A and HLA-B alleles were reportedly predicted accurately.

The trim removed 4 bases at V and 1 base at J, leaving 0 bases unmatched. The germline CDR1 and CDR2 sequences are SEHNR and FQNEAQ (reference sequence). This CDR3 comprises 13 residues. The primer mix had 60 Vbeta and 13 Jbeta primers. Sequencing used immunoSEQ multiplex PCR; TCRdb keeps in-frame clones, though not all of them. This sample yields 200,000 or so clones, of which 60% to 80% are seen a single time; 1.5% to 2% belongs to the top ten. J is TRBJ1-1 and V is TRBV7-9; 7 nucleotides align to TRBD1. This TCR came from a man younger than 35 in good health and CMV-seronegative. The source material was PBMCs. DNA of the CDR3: TGTGCCAGCAGCTGGACAGGGAACACTGAAGCTTTCTTT. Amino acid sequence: CASSWTGNTEAFF.